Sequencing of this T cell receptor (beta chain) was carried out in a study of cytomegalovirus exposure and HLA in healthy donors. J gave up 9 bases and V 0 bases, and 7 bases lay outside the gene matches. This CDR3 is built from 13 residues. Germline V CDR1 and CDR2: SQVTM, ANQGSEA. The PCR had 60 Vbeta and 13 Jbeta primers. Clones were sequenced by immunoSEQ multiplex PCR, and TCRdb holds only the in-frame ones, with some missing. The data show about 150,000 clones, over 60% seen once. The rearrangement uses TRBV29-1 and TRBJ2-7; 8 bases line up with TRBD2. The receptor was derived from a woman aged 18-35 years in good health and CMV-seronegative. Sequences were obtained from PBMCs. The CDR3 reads CSVEDQRGQSQYF. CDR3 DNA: TGCAGCGTTGAAGATCAGCGGGGGCAATCGCAGTACTTC.